Described below is a single TCR beta chain sequence and its context. Its specificity is not known. Per the germline V gene, CDR1 is SGHTA and CDR2 is FQGNSA. V dropped 5 bases and J dropped 7 bases, with 18 bases sitting between them. This CDR3 has 15 residues. This specimen comes from a study of T cell responses to AZD1222 COVID-19 vaccine. Study at large: Some second doses came at about 4 weeks and others at about 12 weeks; these were pooled.

Sequencing was performed with immunoSEQ multiplex PCR; in TCRdb, only in-frame clones are kept and a portion is missing. Of around 170,000 clones in the sample, approximately 91% are singletons; the top ten hold roughly 0.99%. Study-wide results and limits: Without day 14 samples, only post-peak T cell repertoires were studied. The donors showed a predominance of white British ancestry and of females, with possible underestimation of clonal diversity.

The sequenced sample was peripheral blood, obtained on day 0 of AZD1222 vaccination. This chain uses TRBV7-2 with TRBJ2-1, with D uncertain. The TCR sequence derives from an adult in good health. The CDR3 region is CASSQVVSAQNEQFF. CDR3 bases: TGTGCCAGCAGCCAGGTGGTTTCCGCTCAGAATGAGCAGTTCTTC.